What follows is one T cell receptor beta chain and its context. Germline CDR1 SEHNR, CDR2 FQNEAQ (reference sequence). V lost 6 bases to trimming and J lost 7 bases; unmatched junction nucleotides: 3. The CDR3 is 12 residues long. Assay used: immunoSEQ multiplex PCR; TCRdb lists only in-frame clones, some missing. The sample holds about 120,000 clones, about 86% seen once. The sample comes from a study of PD-1 blockade in mismatch repair-deficient tumors. Study context: Patients had over ten mismatch repair-deficient cancer types and were previously treated and progressing.

The V gene is TRBV7-9, the J gene TRBJ2-1; 7 bases map to TRBD2. The receptor comes from an adult with mismatch repair-deficient cancer. The input for sequencing was peripheral blood, taken 44 weeks after starting pembrolizumab. The CDR3 loop is CASSVGGNEQFF. The CDR3 region has the DNA TGTGCCAGCAGTGTGGGGGGGAATGAGCAGTTCTTC.